The T cell receptor (beta chain) described here comes from a study of T cell responses to AZD1222 COVID-19 vaccine. The study's findings and limits: Within unmutated variant regions lay the reported targets of nearly half of spike-specific TCRs.

The table came from immunoSEQ multiplex PCR; TCRdb's copy has only in-frame clones and leaves some out. The profile shows about 81,000 clones, less than 95% of them singletons. Remarks on this clone: The antigen remains unidentified.

CDR1 is SGHDT, CDR2 YYEEEE, per germline. J lost 1 base, V lost 4 bases, and 6 bases had no gene match. CDR3 size: 15 residues. Sequencing was performed on peripheral blood, taken 28 days after the second AZD1222 dose. The chain carries TRBV5-6 and TRBJ1-2, with 8 bases identical to TRBD1. This sequence originates from an adult who received the AZD1222 COVID-19 vaccine. DNA for the CDR3: TGTGCCAGCAGCGAGAGGACAGGGAATAACTATGGCTACACCTTC. Protein sequence: CASSERTGNNYGYTF.